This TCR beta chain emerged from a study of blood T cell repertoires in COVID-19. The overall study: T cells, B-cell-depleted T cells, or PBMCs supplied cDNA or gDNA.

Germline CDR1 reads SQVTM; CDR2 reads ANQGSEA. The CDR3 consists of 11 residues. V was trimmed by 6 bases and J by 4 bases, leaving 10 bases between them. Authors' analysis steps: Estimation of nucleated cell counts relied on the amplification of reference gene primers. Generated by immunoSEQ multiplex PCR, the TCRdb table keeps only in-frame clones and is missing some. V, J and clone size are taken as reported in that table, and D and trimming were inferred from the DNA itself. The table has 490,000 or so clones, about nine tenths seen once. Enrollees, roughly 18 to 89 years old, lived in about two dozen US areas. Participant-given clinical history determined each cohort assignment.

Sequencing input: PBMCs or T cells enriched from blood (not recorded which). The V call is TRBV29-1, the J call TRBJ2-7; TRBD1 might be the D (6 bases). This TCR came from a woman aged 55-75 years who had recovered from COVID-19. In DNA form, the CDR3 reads TGCAGCGTGCGGACAGTTTACGAGCAGTACTTC. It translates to CSVRTVYEQYF.